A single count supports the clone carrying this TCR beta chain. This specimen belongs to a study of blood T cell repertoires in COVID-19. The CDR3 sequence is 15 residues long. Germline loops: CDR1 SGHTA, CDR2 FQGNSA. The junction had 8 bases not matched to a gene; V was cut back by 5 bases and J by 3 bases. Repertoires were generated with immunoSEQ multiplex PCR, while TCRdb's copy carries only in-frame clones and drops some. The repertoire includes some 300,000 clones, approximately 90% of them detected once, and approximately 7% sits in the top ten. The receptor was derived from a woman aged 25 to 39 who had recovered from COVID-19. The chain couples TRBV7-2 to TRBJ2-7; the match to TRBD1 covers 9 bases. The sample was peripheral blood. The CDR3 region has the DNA TGTGCCAGCAGCCCGCGGACAGGGGCCATCTACGAGCAGTACTTC. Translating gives CASSPRTGAIYEQYF.